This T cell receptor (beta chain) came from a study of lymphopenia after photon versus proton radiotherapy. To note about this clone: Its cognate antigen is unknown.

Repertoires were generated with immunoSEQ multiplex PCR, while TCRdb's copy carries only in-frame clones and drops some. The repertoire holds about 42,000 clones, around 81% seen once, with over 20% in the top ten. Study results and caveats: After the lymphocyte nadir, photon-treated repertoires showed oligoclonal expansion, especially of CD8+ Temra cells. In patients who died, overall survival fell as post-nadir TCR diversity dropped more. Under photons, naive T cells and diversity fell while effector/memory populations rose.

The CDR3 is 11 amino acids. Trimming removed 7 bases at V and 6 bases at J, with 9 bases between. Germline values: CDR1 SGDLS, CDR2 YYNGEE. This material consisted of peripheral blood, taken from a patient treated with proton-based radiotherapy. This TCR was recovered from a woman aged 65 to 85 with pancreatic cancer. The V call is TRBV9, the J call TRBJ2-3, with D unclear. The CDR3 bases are TGTGCCAGCCAGGCCGGTGATACGCAGTATTTT. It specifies CASQAGDTQYF. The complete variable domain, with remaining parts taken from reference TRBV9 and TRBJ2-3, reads DSGVTQTPKHLITATGQRVTLRCSPRSGDLSVYWYQQSLDQGLQFLIQYYNGEERAKGNILERFSAQQFPDLHSELNLSSLELGDSALYFCASQAGDTQYFGPGTRLTVL.